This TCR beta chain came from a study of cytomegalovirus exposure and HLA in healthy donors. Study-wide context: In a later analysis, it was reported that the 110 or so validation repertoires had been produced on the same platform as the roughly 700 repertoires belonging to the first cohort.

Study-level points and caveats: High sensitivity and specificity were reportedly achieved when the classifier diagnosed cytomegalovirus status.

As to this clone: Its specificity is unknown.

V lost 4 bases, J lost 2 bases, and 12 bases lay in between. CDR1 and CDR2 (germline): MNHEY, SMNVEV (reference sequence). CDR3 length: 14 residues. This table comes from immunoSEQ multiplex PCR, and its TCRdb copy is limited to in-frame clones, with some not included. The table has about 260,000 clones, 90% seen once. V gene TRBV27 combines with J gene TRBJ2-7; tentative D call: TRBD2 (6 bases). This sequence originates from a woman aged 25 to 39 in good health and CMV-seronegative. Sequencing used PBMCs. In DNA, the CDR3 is TGTGCCAGCAGTTCGTCTAGCGCTACCTACGAGCAGTACTTC. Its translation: CASSSSSATYEQYF.